This T cell receptor (beta chain) was identified in a study of CXCR3-negative and CXCR3-positive naive CD8 T cells. This CDR3 is 17 amino acids long. The germline V gene encodes CDR1 SEHNR and CDR2 FQNEAQ (reference sequence). Libraries were UMI-labeled 5' RACE TRB cDNA. TCRdb derives one entry per CDR3 protein from the 5' RACE reads, leaving out DNA. Across tens of thousands of distinct CDR3 sequences, the top ten clones capture 0.53% of the sample. About this clonotype itself: The antigen is not known.

Findings of the study overall: Higher TRB CDR3 hydrophobicity marked CXCR3-positive naive cells relative to CXCR3-negative naive cells. Both naive subsets had comparably high diversity; memory CD8+ cells much lower.

This chain uses TRBV7-9 with TRBJ2-1. This clonotype originated in a human donor in good health. Some clones in this sample may be carry-over from other donors' samples. The sample taken for sequencing was naive CXCR3+ CD8+ T cells from blood. Subset: CD45RO-CCR7+CD27+CD95- naive CD8+ T cells expressing CXCR3 (TNR3+). The CDR3 loop is CASSLEGTLTTYNEQFF.